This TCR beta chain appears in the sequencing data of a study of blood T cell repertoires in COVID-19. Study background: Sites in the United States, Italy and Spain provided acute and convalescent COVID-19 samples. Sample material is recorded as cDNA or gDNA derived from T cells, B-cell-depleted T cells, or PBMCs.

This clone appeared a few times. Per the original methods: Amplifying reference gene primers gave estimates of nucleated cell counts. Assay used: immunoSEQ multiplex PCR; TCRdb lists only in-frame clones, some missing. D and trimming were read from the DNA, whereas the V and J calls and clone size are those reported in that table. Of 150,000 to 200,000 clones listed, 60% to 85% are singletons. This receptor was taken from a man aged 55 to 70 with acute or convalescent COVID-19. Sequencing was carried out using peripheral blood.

CDR3 region: CASRVTGTGKGEQYF. The CDR3 bases are TGTGCCAGCAGGGTAACCGGGACAGGGAAGGGCGAGCAGTACTTC. The chain joins TRBV27 to TRBJ2-7; 9 bases line up with TRBD1. Germline CDR1 reads MNHEY; CDR2 reads SMNVEV (reference sequence). The CDR3 extends over 15 amino acids. J gave up 6 bases and V 6 bases, and 12 bases lay outside the gene matches.